The next 19 T cell receptor beta chains were all read from a single sample in a study of blood T cell repertoires in COVID-19. Using immunoSEQ multiplex PCR, the repertoire was profiled, and TCRdb retains in-frame clones only, with some absent. The table has roughly 290,000 clones, about 90% seen once. The sample taken for sequencing was PBMCs or T cells enriched from blood (not recorded which). These receptors originate from a young woman with acute COVID-19.

V and J are TRBV9 and TRBJ2-2; 7 positions agree with TRBD2. V shed 0 bases and J 0 bases; nucleotides not matched to a gene: 2. Germline V CDR1 and CDR2: SGDLS, YYNGEE. This CDR3 spans 16 amino acids. CDR3 sequence: CASSVVAGANTGELFF. CDR3 nucleotide sequence: TGTGCCAGCAGCGTAGTCGCGGGAGCGAACACCGGGGAGCTGTTTTTT. Together with reference TRBV9 and TRBJ2-2, the CDR3 gives the full variable domain: DSGVTQTPKHLITATGQRVTLRCSPRSGDLSVYWYQQSLDQGLQFLIQYYNGEERAKGNILERFSAQQFPDLHSELNLSSLELGDSALYFCASSVVAGANTGELFFGEGSRLTVL.

The rearrangement links TRBV6-5 to TRBJ1-2; 7 positions match TRBD1. Germline trimming cut 6 bases from V and 8 bases from J; bases unmatched to any gene: 6. The CDR3 extends over 12 amino acids. Germline assignment: CDR1 MNHEY and CDR2 SVGAGI. CDR3 region: CASRRGRLGYTF. The CDR3 region has the DNA TGTGCCAGCAGAAGGGGGCGTCTCGGCTACACCTTC.

The V gene is TRBV28, the J gene TRBJ2-3; D is perhaps TRBD1 (5 bases). This CDR3 has 15 residues. V was cut by 5 bases and J by 2 bases, with 14 bases left in between. The V gene's germline CDR1 is MDHEN and CDR2 SYDVKM. The CDR3 sequence is CASSPPTETTDTQYF. In nucleotides, the CDR3 is TGTGCCAGCAGTCCACCGACAGAGACCACAGATACGCAGTATTTT.

The chain employs TRBV14 and TRBJ2-4; D possibly corresponds to TRBD1 (5 bases). The CDR3 sequence is 14 residues long. CDR1 is SGHDN and CDR2 is FVKESK in the germline V gene. The V end lost 1 base, the J end lost 3 bases, and 7 bases lay between the germline ends. The CDR3 loop reads CASSQGQNKNIQYF. The CDR3 coding sequence is TGTGCCAGCAGCCAAGGACAGAACAAAAACATTCAGTACTTC.

The J gene is TRBJ1-3, the V gene TRBV30, with D perhaps TRBD1 (6 bases). The CDR3 has 17 residues. Germline V CDR1 and CDR2: GTSNPN, SVGIG (reference sequence). Trimming removed 0 bases at V and 5 bases at J, with 20 bases between. Here the CDR3 DNA reads TGTGCCTGGAGTGTGTATCGGGGGGGGGCTCGTCGAAACACCATATATTTT. This gives the protein CAWSVYRGGARRNTIYF.

The J gene is TRBJ2-1, the V gene TRBV24-1; D uncertain. The CDR3 runs to 12 residues. Germline lookup yields CDR1 KGHDR and CDR2 SFDVKD. The germline V and J ends were trimmed by 4 bases and 8 bases, with 8 bases remaining between them. CDR3 nucleotides: TGTGCCACCAGTGACCAGTCCCATGAGCAGTTCTTC. Encoded protein: CATSDQSHEQFF.

This clone occurred once. This chain links TRBV11-3 with TRBJ2-3; D is unclear. Germline CDR1 is SGHNT and CDR2 is YENEEA. CDR3 length: 14 residues. V lost 0 bases and J lost 3, with 7 bases in between. The CDR3 loop is CASSLEPETDTQYF. The CDR3 nucleotides read TGTGCCAGCAGCTTAGAACCGGAGACAGATACGCAGTATTTT.

This chain connects TRBV15 to TRBJ2-7, with D maybe TRBD2 (5 bases). V lost 0 bases and J 0 bases, leaving 9 bases between the germline ends. Germline V lookup: CDR1 LNHNV, CDR2 YYDKDF (reference sequence). The CDR3 has 15 residues. The CDR3 loop is CATSRDRGYSYEQYF. The CDR3, as DNA: TGTGCCACCAGCAGAGATCGGGGATACTCCTACGAGCAGTACTTC.

With respect to this clone: The same CDR3 also results from other DNA sequences found in this sample. This chain connects TRBV5-4 to TRBJ2-7, with 11 nucleotides matching TRBD2. The CDR3 is 15 residues long. The germline CDR1 and CDR2 sequences are SGHNT and YYREEE (reference sequence). The V and J ends lost 3 bases and 0 bases, in that order; junction bases with no gene match: 2. The CDR3 nucleotides are TGTGCCAGCAGCTCGGGACTAGCGGCCTCCTACGAGCAGTACTTC. This sequence encodes CASSSGLAASYEQYF.

The chain uses TRBV6-6 and TRBJ2-1, with unresolved D. The CDR3 consists of 15 residues. Germline CDR1 reads MNHNY; CDR2 reads SVGAGI (reference sequence). Trimming took 1 base from V and 5 from J, leaving 12 bases between them. The CDR3 spells CASSYWSFSDNEQFF. CDR3 coding DNA: TGTGCCAGCAGTTACTGGTCGTTCTCGGACAATGAGCAGTTCTTC.

The chain joins TRBV7-2 to TRBJ2-5, with 8 nucleotides matching TRBD1. The CDR3 totals 16 residues. J was trimmed by 4 bases and V by 0 bases; bases with no gene match: 7. Germline V gene lookup returns CDR1 SGHTA and CDR2 FQGNSA. Here the CDR3 DNA reads TGTGCCAGCAGCTTAGCGGGCAGGGGGCGCGGAGAGACCCAGTACTTC. It yields the protein CASSLAGRGRGETQYF. Full variable domain (missing parts from reference TRBV7-2 and TRBJ2-5): GAGVSQSPSNKVTEKGKDVELRCDPISGHTALYWYRQSLGQGLEFLIYFQGNSAPDKSGLPSDRFSAERTGGSVSTLTIQRTQQEDSAVYLCASSLAGRGRGETQYFGPGTRLLVL.

V is TRBV5-1 and J is TRBJ1-4; a possible D gene is TRBD1 (6 bases). CDR3 length equals 14 residues. V lost 5 bases, J lost 6 bases, and 14 bases lay in between. Germline lookup yields CDR1 SGHRS and CDR2 YFSETQ. The CDR3 nucleotides are TGCGCCAGCAGGAACAGGGTCGGAGATGAAAAACTGTTTTTT. Protein: CASRNRVGDEKLFF.

This clone was seen only a few times. The chain is built from TRBV10-1 and TRBJ2-1; 10 bases are a match to TRBD2. CDR1 WNHNN and CDR2 SYGVQD come from the germline V gene (reference sequence). V lost 5 bases and J lost 5; bases outside the gene matches: 3. This CDR3 has 14 amino acids. The DNA of the CDR3 is TGCGCCAGCAGTCGGACTAGCGGTAACAATGAGCAGTTCTTC. Translated, it gives CASSRTSGNNEQFF.

Here the CDR3 DNA reads TGTGCCAGCTCACCACTAACAGGGGAAAATTCACCCCTCCACTTT. This translates into CASSPLTGENSPLHF. The chain combines TRBV18 with TRBJ1-6, with 7 positions matching TRBD1. V lost 1 base, J lost 7 bases, and 4 bases stayed unmatched. Per germline, CDR1 KGHSH and CDR2 LQKENI. The CDR3 spans 15 residues.

The chain links TRBV28 to TRBJ1-4; TRBD1 might be the D (5 bases). This CDR3 comprises 16 residues. CDR1 MDHEN and CDR2 SYDVKM come from the germline V gene. Between the trimmed V and J ends, which lost 6 bases and 1 base, there was a span of 15 bases. The DNA for the CDR3 is TGTGCCAGCAGACCCCACGGGGGGGGAACTAATGAAAAACTGTTTTTT. It codes for CASRPHGGGTNEKLFF. Combining the CDR3 with reference TRBV28 and TRBJ1-4 gives the whole variable domain DVKVTQSSRYLVKRTGEKVFLECVQDMDHENMFWYRQDPGLGLRLIYFSYDVKMKEKGDIPEGYSVSREKKERFSLILESASTNQTSMYLCASRPHGGGTNEKLFFGSGTQLSVL.

The chain joins TRBV18 to TRBJ2-7, with 11 positions matching TRBD2. Germline loops: CDR1 KGHSH, CDR2 LQKENI. The ends lost 5 bases at V and 5 bases at J; junction bases unmatched: 5. This CDR3 comprises 14 residues. CDR3 loop: CASSATSGINEQYF. The CDR3 nucleotides are TGTGCCAGCTCAGCGACTAGCGGGATCAACGAGCAGTACTTC.

The rearrangement links TRBV28 to TRBJ1-5; the D gene is possibly TRBD1 (6 bases). The germline V gene encodes CDR1 MDHEN and CDR2 SYDVKM. Trimming took 7 bases from V and 8 from J, leaving 12 bases between them. The length of the CDR3 is 12 residues. CDR3 in amino acids: CASNGGLEPQHF. The CDR3 DNA follows: TGTGCCAGCAACGGGGGGCTCGAGCCCCAGCATTTT.

The chain combines TRBV7-2 with TRBJ2-7; 15 bases fit TRBD2. V was pared by 6 bases and J by 3 bases, with 12 bases of the junction left unmatched. Germline assignment: CDR1 SGHTA and CDR2 FQGNSA. This CDR3 has 18 residues. The CDR3 DNA is TGTGCCAGCAGTCACCCGGGACTAGCGGGGGGAAAAAACTACGAGCAGTACTTC. The encoded protein is CASSHPGLAGGKNYEQYF.

The chain uses TRBV2 and TRBJ2-3; D may be TRBD2 (6 bases). The germline V and J ends were trimmed by 6 bases and 1 base, with 14 bases remaining between them. This CDR3 is 15 amino acids long. Germline V gene lookup returns CDR1 SNHLY and CDR2 FYNNEI. CDR3 residues: CASRSTSIGTDTQYF. DNA of the CDR3: TGTGCCAGCAGGTCCACTAGCATTGGCACAGATACGCAGTATTTT.